This is a list of T cell receptor beta chains from one sample in a study of T cell responses to AZD1222 COVID-19 vaccine. The repertoire was sequenced with immunoSEQ multiplex PCR; TCRdb's copy has only in-frame clones and lacks some. The repertoire holds about 150,000 clones, around 87% seen once, with approximately 9% in the top ten. The input for sequencing was peripheral blood, taken 28 days after the second AZD1222 dose. These receptors all come from an adult who received the AZD1222 COVID-19 vaccine. Each CDR3 is given with its conserved first and last residue. A D gene is named only where the DNA matches it firmly. Size is omitted from some rows. Given values are once, few, many or a class for expanded clones.

.	few	TRBV7-8	TRBJ2-2	CASSWTESQVGELFF	TGTGCCAGCAGCTGGACTGAGTCCCAGGTCGGGGAGCTGTTTTTT
.	few	TRBV12-3/TRBV12-4	TRBJ1-4	CASSGGHDEKLFF	TGTGCCAGCAGTGGAGGGCACGACGAAAAACTGTTTTTT
TRBD2	.	TRBV24-1	TRBJ2-2	CATSDRREGGLNTGELFF	TGTGCCACCAGTGATCGGAGGGAGGGAGGCCTAAACACCGGGGAGCTGTTTTTT
.	once	TRBV4-2	TRBJ1-2	CASSQDRDRSYTF	TGTGCCAGCAGCCAAGACAGGGATAGGAGCTACACCTTC
TRBD2	.	TRBV7-3	TRBJ2-2	CASSLAGGDTGELFF	TGTGCCAGCAGCTTAGCGGGAGGGGACACCGGGGAGCTGTTTTTT
.	.	TRBV6-5	TRBJ1-1	CASRNLNTEAFF	TGTGCCAGCAGGAACTTGAACACTGAAGCTTTCTTT
TRBD1	.	TRBV10-3	TRBJ2-5	CAIGQGKSVETQYF	TGTGCCATAGGACAGGGGAAAAGCGTGGAGACCCAGTACTTC
.	.	TRBV19	TRBJ2-5	CAGGKTQYF	TGTGCAGGGGGGAAGACCCAGTACTTC
.	.	TRBV14	TRBJ2-2	CASSQGLGYTGELFF	TGTGCCAGCAGCCAGGGTTTAGGGTACACCGGGGAGCTGTTTTTT
TRBD1	.	TRBV6-6	TRBJ1-5	CASIQGGQGMRQPQHF	TGTGCCAGCATCCAAGGGGGACAGGGGATGAGGCAGCCCCAGCATTTT
.	.	TRBV7-3	TRBJ2-7	CASSNQTPGQGYEQYF	TGTGCCAGCAGCAACCAAACGCCGGGACAAGGCTACGAGCAGTACTTC
.	.	TRBV10-1	TRBJ1-5	CASSDLTGYQPQHF	TGCGCCAGCAGTGACCTCACAGGGTATCAGCCCCAGCATTTT
.	.	TRBV2	TRBJ2-2	CASRETYANTGELFF	TGTGCCAGCAGGGAGACTTACGCGAACACCGGGGAGCTGTTTTTT
.	.	TRBV7-9	TRBJ1-4	CASSLVMSAGGEKLFF	TGTGCCAGCAGCTTAGTGATGTCAGCCGGGGGTGAAAAACTGTTTTTT
TRBD2	.	TRBV11-2	TRBJ2-7	CASSLEPRGRAGYEQYF	TGTGCCAGCAGCTTAGAACCGCGCGGGAGGGCCGGGTACGAGCAGTACTTC
.	.	TRBV19	TRBJ1-6	CATSGTPSGNSPLHF	TGTGCCACCTCCGGGACACCCTCGGGGAATTCACCCCTCCACTTT
TRBD1	.	TRBV5-3	TRBJ1-2	CARSYPGTALYGYTF	TGTGCCAGAAGCTACCCCGGGACAGCGCTCTATGGCTACACCTTC
.	.	TRBV24-1	TRBJ2-1	CATSDWGGTTVNEQFF	TGTGCCACCAGTGATTGGGGCGGGACCACTGTCAATGAGCAGTTCTTC
.	.	TRBV7-2	TRBJ2-7	CASSLGLGQQYF	TGTGCCAGCAGCTTAGGATTAGGGCAGCAGTACTTC
.	.	TRBV5-1	TRBJ2-7	CASSGGQGTGPYEQYF	TGCGCCAGCAGCGGGGGGCAGGGGACCGGCCCCTACGAGCAGTACTTC
.	.	TRBV28	TRBJ1-6	CASKTGRDSPLHF	TGTGCCAGTAAGACAGGACGGGATTCACCCCTCCACTTT
.	.	TRBV29-1	TRBJ1-6	CSVAVNWNSPLHF	TGCAGCGTGGCAGTGAATTGGAATTCACCCCTCCACTTT
.	.	TRBV9	TRBJ2-3	CASSVAPGLQSDTQYF	TGTGCCAGCAGCGTAGCTCCGGGGCTGCAGTCAGATACGCAGTATTTT
.	.	TRBV6-6	TRBJ1-4	CASSYILAAHNEKLFF	TGTGCCAGCAGTTACATTCTTGCGGCACATAATGAAAAACTGTTTTTT
.	.	TRBV5-8	TRBJ2-2	CASSDTGLYTGELFF	TGTGCCAGCAGCGATACAGGTCTTTACACCGGGGAGCTGTTTTTT
.	.	TRBV29-1	TRBJ1-1	CSASNTEAFF	TGCAGCGCCTCAAACACTGAAGCTTTCTTT
.	.	TRBV28	TRBJ1-2	CASSLAGAISYTF	TGTGCCAGCAGTTTAGCAGGGGCTATTAGCTACACCTTC
.	.	TRBV2	TRBJ1-2	CASTGEWAYGYTF	TGTGCCAGCACCGGGGAGTGGGCCTATGGCTACACCTTC
TRBD1	.	TRBV3-1/TRBV3-2	TRBJ1-2	CASSQTTRGVHTPNYGYTF	TGTGCCAGCAGCCAAACCACCAGGGGGGTCCATACACCAAACTATGGCTACACCTTC
.	.	TRBV28	TRBJ1-2	CASSLDGRGSYGYTF	TGTGCCAGCAGTTTAGACGGGAGGGGAAGCTATGGCTACACCTTC
.	.	TRBV4-3	TRBJ2-2	CASSQDWGLSSGELFF	TGCGCCAGCAGCCAAGATTGGGGTCTTAGTTCCGGGGAGCTGTTTTTT
.	.	TRBV6-2/TRBV6-3	TRBJ2-1	CASSSTFRAARYNEQFF	TGTGCCAGCAGTTCAACGTTTCGAGCGGCCCGCTACAATGAGCAGTTCTTC
TRBD1	.	TRBV5-8	TRBJ2-1	CASSLNRGLEQFF	TGTGCCAGCAGCTTGAACAGGGGGCTTGAGCAGTTCTTC
.	.	TRBV19	TRBJ2-7	CASSILLTTNLYEQYF	TGTGCCAGTAGTATCCTCTTAACCACAAATTTGTACGAGCAGTACTTC
.	.	TRBV25-1	TRBJ1-1	CASRGVAGFTEAFF	TGTGCCAGCAGGGGGGTGGCAGGCTTTACTGAAGCTTTCTTT
.	once	TRBV27	TRBJ2-1	CASSPGTPDYNEQFF	TGTGCCAGCAGCCCCGGGACACCGGATTACAATGAGCAGTTCTTC
.	.	TRBV15	TRBJ1-6	CATSGSSYNSPLHF	TGTGCCACCAGCGGGAGCTCCTATAATTCACCCCTCCACTTT